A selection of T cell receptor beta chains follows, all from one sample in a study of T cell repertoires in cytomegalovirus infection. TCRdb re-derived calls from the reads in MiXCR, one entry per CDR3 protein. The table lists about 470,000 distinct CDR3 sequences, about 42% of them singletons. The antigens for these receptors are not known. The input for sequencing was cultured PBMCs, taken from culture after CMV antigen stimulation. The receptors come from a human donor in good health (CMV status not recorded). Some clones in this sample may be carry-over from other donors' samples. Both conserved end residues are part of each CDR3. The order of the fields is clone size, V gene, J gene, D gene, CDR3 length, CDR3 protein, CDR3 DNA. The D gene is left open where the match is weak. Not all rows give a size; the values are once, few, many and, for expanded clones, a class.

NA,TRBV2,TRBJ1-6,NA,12,CASSVVYSPLHF,TGTGCCAGCAGTGTCGTATATTCACCCCTCCACTTT
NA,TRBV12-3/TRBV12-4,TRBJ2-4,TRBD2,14,CASTSGTAKNIQYF,TGTGCCAGCACTAGCGGGACAGCCAAAAACATTCAGTACTTC
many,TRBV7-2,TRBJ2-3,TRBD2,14,CASSQGLHPDTQYF,TGTGCCAGCAGTCAGGGACTACATCCAGATACGCAGTATTTT
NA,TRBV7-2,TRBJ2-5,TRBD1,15,CASSQTGGSQETQYF,TGTGCCAGCAGCCAGACAGGGGGGTCCCAAGAGACCCAGTACTTC
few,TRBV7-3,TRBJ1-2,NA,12,CASSPSHSGYTF,TGTGCCAGCAGCCCAAGTCATAGTGGCTACACCTTC
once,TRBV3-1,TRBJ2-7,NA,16,CASSQDTRTGRNEQYF,TGTGCCAGCAGCCAAGACACCCGGACGGGGCGGAACGAGCAGTACTTC
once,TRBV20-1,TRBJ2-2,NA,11,CSATNTGELFF,TGCAGTGCTACCAACACCGGGGAGCTGTTTTTT
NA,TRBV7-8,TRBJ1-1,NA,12,CASSLVAGEAFF,TGTGCCAGCAGCTTAGTGGCGGGTGAAGCTTTCTTT
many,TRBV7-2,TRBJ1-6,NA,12,CAGGGGESPLHF,TGTGCCGGAGGGGGGGGAGAATCACCCCTCCACTTT
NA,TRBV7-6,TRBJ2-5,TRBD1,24,CASSFELGGRGRRPIQGPPETQYF,TGTGCCAGCAGCTTCGAACTTGGGGGCAGGGGGCGTCGACCCATTCAAGGGCCCCCAGAGACCCAGTACTTC
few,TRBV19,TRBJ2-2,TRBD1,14,CASSMTGYTGELFF,TGTGCCAGTAGTATGACAGGGTACACCGGGGAGCTGTTTTTT
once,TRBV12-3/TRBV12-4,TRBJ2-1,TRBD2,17,CASSFLGLAGSYNEQFF,TGTGCCAGCAGTTTTTTGGGACTAGCGGGTTCCTACAATGAGCAGTTCTTC
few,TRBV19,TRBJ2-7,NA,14,CASSPGQRSYEQYF,TGTGCCAGTAGCCCGGGACAAAGATCCTACGAGCAGTACTTC
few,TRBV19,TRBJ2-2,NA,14,CASSISGNTGELFF,TGTGCCAGTAGTATTTCGGGAAACACCGGGGAGCTGTTTTTT
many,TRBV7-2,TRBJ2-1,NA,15,CASSLMQGSYNEQFF,TGTGCCAGCAGCTTAATGCAGGGGAGTTACAATGAGCAGTTCTTC
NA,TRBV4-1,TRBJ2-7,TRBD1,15,CASSTQSTGTYEQYF,TGCGCCAGCAGCACCCAATCGACAGGGACCTACGAGCAGTACTTC